A selection of T cell receptor beta chains follows, all from one sample in a study of PD-1 blockade in classical Hodgkin lymphoma. The table came from immunoSEQ multiplex PCR; TCRdb's copy has only in-frame clones and leaves some out. This table has about 30,000 clones, 65% to 90% appearing once. The material was CD4+ T cells from blood, obtained at baseline. These receptor sequences come from a human donor with classical Hodgkin lymphoma. Both conserved end residues are part of each CDR3. The order of the fields is J gene, D gene, clone size, V gene, CDR3 DNA, CDR3 protein. D genes are given only for firm matches. Not every row has a clone size; where given, it reads once, few, many or a size class.

TRBJ2-5,-,-,TRBV4-3,TGCGCCAGCAGCCGAGACAGCCAAGAGACCCAGTACTTC,CASSRDSQETQYF
TRBJ2-1,TRBD2,-,TRBV30,TGTGCCTGGGGGACTAGCGGGAGAGGGCAGTTCTTC,CAWGTSGRGQFF
TRBJ1-2,-,-,TRBV27,TGTGCCAGCAGTTTAACCGGGGACTCTGGCTACACCTTC,CASSLTGDSGYTF
TRBJ2-4,TRBD1,-,TRBV30,TGTGCCTGGAGTGTAGGTGGGACAGTAGTAGCCAAAAACATTCAGTACTTC,CAWSVGGTVVAKNIQYF
TRBJ2-2,TRBD2,-,TRBV30,TGTGCCATCACCGGGACTAGCGTTCTGACCGGGGAGCTGTTTTTT,CAITGTSVLTGELFF
TRBJ1-4,-,-,TRBV18,TGTGCCAGCTCACCTCTGGACAGCTTTAATGAAAAACTGTTTTTT,CASSPLDSFNEKLFF
TRBJ2-1,-,-,TRBV28,TGTGCCAGCAGTTTAGGTGGCTCTTACAATGAGCAGTTCTTC,CASSLGGSYNEQFF
TRBJ2-1,-,-,TRBV14,TGTGCCAGCAGCCGGGCGGGTGGGGGAGGCTACAATGAGCAGTTCTTC,CASSRAGGGGYNEQFF
TRBJ2-5,-,-,TRBV30,TGTGCCTGGAGTGTACTTGGGGGCACAGAGACCCAGTACTTC,CAWSVLGGTETQYF
TRBJ2-6,TRBD2,-,TRBV9,TGTGCCAGCAGCGTAGCTACTAGCGGGAGAGGTGGGGCCAACGTCCTGACTTTC,CASSVATSGRGGANVLTF
TRBJ2-1,TRBD1,-,TRBV5-4,TGTGCCACCACGTATGACAGGGGCTACAATGAGCAGTTCTTC,CATTYDRGYNEQFF
TRBJ2-1,TRBD2,-,TRBV19,TGTGCCAGTCGCAGAACTAGCGGATACAATGAGCAGTTCTTC,CASRRTSGYNEQFF
TRBJ1-2,TRBD1,once,TRBV19,TGTGCCAGTAGTACTCGCGACAGGGGGCGCGACTATGGCTACACCTTC,CASSTRDRGRDYGYTF
TRBJ2-7,-,few,TRBV5-6,TGTGCCAGCAGCTTTGGAACAGCTCGAGGGAGTGGGCAGTACTTC,CASSFGTARGSGQYF
TRBJ2-1,-,-,TRBV5-1,TGCGCCAGCAGCTTAACCCCCGGGACCACCTCCTACAATGAGCAGTTCTTC,CASSLTPGTTSYNEQFF
TRBJ2-7,-,-,TRBV29-1,TGCAGCGTTGAAACCCTCTCCGGACTCGTAACCTACGAGCAGTACTTC,CSVETLSGLVTYEQYF
TRBJ2-1,-,-,TRBV5-6,TGTGCCAGCAGCTTGACCAATCAGGGCTCCTACAATGAGCAGTTCTTC,CASSLTNQGSYNEQFF
TRBJ2-3,TRBD1,once,TRBV5-1,TGCGCCAGCAGCTTGGTTGGGACAGGATCCGCAGATACGCAGTATTTT,CASSLVGTGSADTQYF
TRBJ2-3,TRBD2,-,TRBV5-1,TGCGCCAGCAGAAGGACTAGCGGGACAAATACGCAGTATTTT,CASRRTSGTNTQYF
TRBJ1-2,-,-,TRBV5-6,TGTGCCAGCAGCTTTTCGGGGCTGGTAGGCTACACCTTC,CASSFSGLVGYTF
TRBJ2-2,TRBD1,-,TRBV5-4,TGTGCCAGCAGCCATATCGGGACAGAGGTCACCGGGGAGCTGTTTTTT,CASSHIGTEVTGELFF
TRBJ1-1,TRBD1,-,TRBV30,TGTGCCTCGGGACAGATGAACACTGAAGCTTTCTTT,CASGQMNTEAFF
TRBJ1-5,-,-,TRBV10-3,TGTGCCATCAGTGCACAGGGCAATCAGCCCCAGCATTTT,CAISAQGNQPQHF
TRBJ2-2,-,-,TRBV6-6,TGTGCCAGCAGCCCGGGGGACACCGGGGAGCTGTTTTTT,CASSPGDTGELFF
TRBJ2-5,-,-,TRBV2,TGTGCCAGCAGCCGTTCTACGGAGGGGACCCAGTACTTC,CASSRSTEGTQYF
TRBJ1-2,-,-,TRBV30,TGTGCCTGGGCCCGGGGAGCGTACTATGGCTACACCTTC,CAWARGAYYGYTF
TRBJ2-2,-,-,TRBV5-1,TGCGCCAGCAGCTTGGGGCTCAGGGCAGGGAACACCGGGGAGCTGTTTTTT,CASSLGLRAGNTGELFF
TRBJ1-4,-,-,TRBV7-2,TGTGCGACTGGAAGGCGACCTAATGAAAAACTGTTTTTT,CATGRRPNEKLFF
TRBJ2-3,-,-,TRBV18,TGTGCCAGCTCACCTAAGCAAGCGACTAGCACAGATACGCAGTATTTT,CASSPKQATSTDTQYF
TRBJ2-1,TRBD1,-,TRBV6-5,TGTGCCAGCAGTTATGGTTCAGGGGGCAATGAGCAGTTCTTC,CASSYGSGGNEQFF
TRBJ1-2,TRBD1,few,TRBV19,TGTGCCAGTAGCGCAGACAGGGCTCGATTCGGTTACACCTTC,CASSADRARFGYTF
TRBJ1-4,-,-,TRBV10-3,TGTGCCATCAGTGAGTCTTTAATAAAGGGTGAAAAACTGTTTTTT,CAISESLIKGEKLFF
TRBJ2-6,-,few,TRBV10-2,TGCGCCAGCAGTCGACAGGACTCTGGGGCCAACGTCCTGACTTTC,CASSRQDSGANVLTF
TRBJ2-3,-,-,TRBV2,TGTGCCAGCAGCACGGGACTCACAGATACGCAGTATTTT,CASSTGLTDTQYF
TRBJ1-3,-,-,TRBV10-3,TGTGCCACCGGTAGGGACACAGGGGGAAACACCATATATTTT,CATGRDTGGNTIYF
TRBJ2-1,-,-,TRBV4-2,TGTGCCAGCAGCCAAGAAGGAGGGGGTCGGAATGAGCAGTTCTTC,CASSQEGGGRNEQFF
TRBJ2-2,-,-,TRBV18,TGTGCCAGCTCGACGACAAGAACCGGGGAGCTGTTTTTT,CASSTTRTGELFF
TRBJ1-4,-,-,TRBV25-1,TGTGCCAGCAGTGACGGCGGGGGATGGAGTAATGAAAAACTGTTTTTT,CASSDGGGWSNEKLFF
TRBJ1-5,TRBD1,-,TRBV28,TGTGCCAGCGAAGGGGGACAGGGGGGAAGTCAGCCCCAGCATTTT,CASEGGQGGSQPQHF
TRBJ2-7,-,few,TRBV6-1,TGTGCCAGCAGTGAAGCGCTGGTTTACGGGGTCCGCTACGAGCAGTACTTC,CASSEALVYGVRYEQYF
TRBJ2-1,TRBD2,-,TRBV2,TGTGCCAGCATGACCCCGGGACTAGCGGGAGAGGAGCAGTTCTTC,CASMTPGLAGEEQFF
TRBJ1-4,-,-,TRBV7-9,TGTGCCAGCAGCCCCCAAGGAGGGATTAATGAAAAACTGTTTTTT,CASSPQGGINEKLFF
TRBJ2-1,-,few,TRBV5-6,TGTGCCAGCAGCTGGGACAATGAGCAGTTCTTC,CASSWDNEQFF
TRBJ2-7,TRBD2,-,TRBV6-5,TGTGCCAGCAGTTATGGAGCGGGAGGGGGTCACGAGCAGTACTTC,CASSYGAGGGHEQYF
TRBJ2-7,TRBD2,-,TRBV25-1,TGTGCCAGCAGTGTTAGAGCGGGAGGCTACGAGCAGTACTTC,CASSVRAGGYEQYF
TRBJ2-1,TRBD2,-,TRBV6-1,TGTGCCAGCAGTGCTGCTAGCGGGAGGGGATTTGAGCAGTTCTTC,CASSAASGRGFEQFF
TRBJ2-7,-,-,TRBV9,TGTGCCAGCAGCAGAGCGCCAATTGCCTACGAGCAGTACTTC,CASSRAPIAYEQYF
TRBJ2-1,TRBD2,-,TRBV4-1,TGCGCCAGCAGCCAAGAGACGAGGCGGGAGGACTCCTACAATGAGCAGTTCTTC,CASSQETRREDSYNEQFF
TRBJ2-7,TRBD1,once,TRBV6-5,TGTGCCAGCAGCCCAGACAGGGGAGAGCACTACGAGCAGTACTTC,CASSPDRGEHYEQYF
TRBJ2-7,TRBD1,-,TRBV30,TGTGCCTGGAATGGACAGGGGCTCGGCGAGCAGTACTTC,CAWNGQGLGEQYF
TRBJ1-3,TRBD1,-,TRBV2,TGTGCGTTAGATCGGGACAGGGTTGGTGGAAACACCATATATTTT,CALDRDRVGGNTIYF
TRBJ2-4,TRBD2,-,TRBV5-1,TGCGCCAGCAGCTTTGAAACGGGAGGGCCTTACATTCAGTACTTC,CASSFETGGPYIQYF